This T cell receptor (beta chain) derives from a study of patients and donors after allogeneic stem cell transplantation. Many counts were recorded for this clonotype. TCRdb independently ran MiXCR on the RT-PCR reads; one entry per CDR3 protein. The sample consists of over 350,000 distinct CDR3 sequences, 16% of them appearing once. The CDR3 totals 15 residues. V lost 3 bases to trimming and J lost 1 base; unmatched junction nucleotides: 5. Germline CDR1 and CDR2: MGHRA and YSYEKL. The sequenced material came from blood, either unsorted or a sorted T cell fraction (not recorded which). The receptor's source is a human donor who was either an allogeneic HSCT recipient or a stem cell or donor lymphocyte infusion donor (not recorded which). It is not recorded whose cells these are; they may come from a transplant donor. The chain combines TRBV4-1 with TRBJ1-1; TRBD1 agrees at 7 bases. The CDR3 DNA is TGCGCCAGCAGCCATGCGGACAGGACGAACACTGAAGCTTTCTTT. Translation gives CASSHADRTNTEAFF.